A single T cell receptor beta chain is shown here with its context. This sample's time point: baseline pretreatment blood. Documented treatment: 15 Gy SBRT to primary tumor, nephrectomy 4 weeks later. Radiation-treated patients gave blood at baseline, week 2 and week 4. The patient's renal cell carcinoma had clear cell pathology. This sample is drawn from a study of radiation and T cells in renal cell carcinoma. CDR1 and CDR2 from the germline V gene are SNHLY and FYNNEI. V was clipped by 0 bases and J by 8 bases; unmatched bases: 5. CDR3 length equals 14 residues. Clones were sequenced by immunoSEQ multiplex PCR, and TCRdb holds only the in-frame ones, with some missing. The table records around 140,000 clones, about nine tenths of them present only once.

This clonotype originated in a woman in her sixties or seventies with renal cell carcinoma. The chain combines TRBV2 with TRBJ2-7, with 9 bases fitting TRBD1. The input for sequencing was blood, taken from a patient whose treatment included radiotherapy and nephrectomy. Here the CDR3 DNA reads TGTGCCAGCAGTGAAGCATTCGGACAGGGGAAGCAGTACTTC. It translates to CASSEAFGQGKQYF. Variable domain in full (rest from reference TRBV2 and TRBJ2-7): EPEVTQTPSHQVTQMGQEVILRCVPISNHLYFYWYRQILGQKVEFLVSFYNNEISEKSEIFDDQFSVERPDGSNFTLKIRSTKLEDSAMYFCASSEAFGQGKQYFGPGTRLTVT.